The present T cell receptor (beta chain) was sequenced within a study of early T cells in non-severe SARS-CoV-2 infection. For the study at large: Sequenced material consisted of bulk RNA (from unsorted whole blood), and chains were unpaired.

Study results and limitations: Matches to VDJdb favored anti-spike CD8 responses and missed private and CD4 specificities.

Details on this clonotype: Its antigen is not known.

Individual cDNA molecules were tagged with unique molecular identifiers. TCRdb reprocessed the 5' RACE reads via MiXCR and lists one record per CDR3 protein. This table has fewer than 35,000 distinct CDR3 sequences, 5.7% appearing once. The germline V gene has CDR1 WNHNN and CDR2 SYGVQD (reference sequence). Trimming took off 4 bases at V and 2 bases at J, with 5 bases between the two ends. CDR3 length: 13 residues. The sequenced material came from whole blood. The clonotype originates from an adult who was a healthcare worker with PCR-confirmed SARS-CoV-2 infection or an uninfected control (not recorded which). The chain joins TRBV10-1 to TRBJ2-2; D call uncertain. The CDR3 sequence is CASSVVNTGELFF. The CDR3 DNA reads as TGCGCCAGCAGTGTGGTAAACACCGGGGAGCTGTTTTTT.